This T cell receptor (beta chain) was sequenced in a study of T-cell reconstitution after alpha-beta-depleted transplantation in children. As concerns this clonotype: No antigen is known for it.

Unique molecular identifiers were incorporated into the prepared TCRbeta library. TCRdb analysed the PCR reads with MiXCR anew, one entry per CDR3 protein. The data show 250,000 to 400,000 distinct CDR3 sequences, about a quarter seen once. Regarding the study as a whole: Where some patients showed high TCRbeta diversity at day 60, it came from recipient T cells and thymic progenitors that had survived. A year post-transplant, T-cell counts and diversity derived mostly from newly produced T cells.

This TCR was recovered from a male patient under 18 who had a stem cell transplant for acute lymphoblastic leukemia, so the T cells may come from the graft donor. The sample consisted of PBMCs, mostly from graft donor cells, taken 180 days after TCRalphabeta/CD19-depleted stem cell transplant.

CDR3 region: CASSGRAGADTQYF. As DNA, the CDR3 is TGTGCCAGTAGCGGGAGGGCCGGGGCAGATACGCAGTATTTT. The V gene is TRBV19, the J gene TRBJ2-3, with TRBD2 identical over 8 bases. This CDR3 spans 14 amino acids. With V trimmed by 6 bases and J by 4 bases, 6 bases remained unmatched. The germline V gene has CDR1 LNHDA and CDR2 SQIVND (reference sequence).